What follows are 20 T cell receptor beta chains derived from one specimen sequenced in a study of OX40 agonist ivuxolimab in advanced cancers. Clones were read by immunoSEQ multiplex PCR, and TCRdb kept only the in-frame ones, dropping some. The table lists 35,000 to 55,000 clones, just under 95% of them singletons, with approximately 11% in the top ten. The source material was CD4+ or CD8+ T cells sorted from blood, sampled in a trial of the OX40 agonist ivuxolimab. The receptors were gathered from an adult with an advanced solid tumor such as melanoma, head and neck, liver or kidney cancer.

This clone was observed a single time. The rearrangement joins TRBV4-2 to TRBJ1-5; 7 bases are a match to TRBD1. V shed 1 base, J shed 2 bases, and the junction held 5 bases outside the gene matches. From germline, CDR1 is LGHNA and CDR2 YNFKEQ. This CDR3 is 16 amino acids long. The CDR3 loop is CASSQAPGGGNQPQHF. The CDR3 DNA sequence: TGTGCCAGCAGCCAAGCCCCAGGGGGGGGCAATCAGCCCCAGCATTTT.

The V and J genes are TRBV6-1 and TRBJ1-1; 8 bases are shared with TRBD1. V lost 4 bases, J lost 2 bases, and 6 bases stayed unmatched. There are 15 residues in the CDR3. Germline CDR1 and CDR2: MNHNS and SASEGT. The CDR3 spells CASSGDRFLNTEAFF. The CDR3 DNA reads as TGTGCCAGCAGTGGGGACAGGTTCTTAAACACTGAAGCTTTCTTT.

CDR3 protein: CASSQEILDYNEQFF. As DNA, the CDR3 is TGCGCCAGCAGCCAAGAAATTTTGGATTACAATGAGCAGTTCTTC. This chain connects TRBV4-3 to TRBJ2-1; D uncertain. Germline V gene sequence: CDR1 LGHNA, CDR2 YSLEER. This CDR3 is built from 15 residues. V shed 0 bases and J shed 4 bases, with 10 bases lying between them.

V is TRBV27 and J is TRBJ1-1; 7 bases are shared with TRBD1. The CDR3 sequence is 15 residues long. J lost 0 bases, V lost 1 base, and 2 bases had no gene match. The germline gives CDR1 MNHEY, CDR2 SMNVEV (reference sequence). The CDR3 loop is CASSLLTGMNTEAFF. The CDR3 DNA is TGTGCCAGCAGTTTATTGACAGGGATGAACACTGAAGCTTTCTTT.

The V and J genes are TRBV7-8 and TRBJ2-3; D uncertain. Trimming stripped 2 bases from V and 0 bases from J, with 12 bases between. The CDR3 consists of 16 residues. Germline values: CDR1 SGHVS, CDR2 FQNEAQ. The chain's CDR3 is CASSLSPRSSTDTQYF. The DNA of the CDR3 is TGTGCCAGCAGCTTAAGTCCTAGGTCTAGCACAGATACGCAGTATTTT.

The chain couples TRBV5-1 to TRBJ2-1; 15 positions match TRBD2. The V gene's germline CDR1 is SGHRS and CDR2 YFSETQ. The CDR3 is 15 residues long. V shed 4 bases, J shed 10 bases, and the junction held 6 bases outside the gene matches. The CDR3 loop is CASSPPGLAGGEQFF. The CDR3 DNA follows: TGCGCCAGCAGCCCCCCGGGACTAGCGGGAGGAGAGCAGTTCTTC.

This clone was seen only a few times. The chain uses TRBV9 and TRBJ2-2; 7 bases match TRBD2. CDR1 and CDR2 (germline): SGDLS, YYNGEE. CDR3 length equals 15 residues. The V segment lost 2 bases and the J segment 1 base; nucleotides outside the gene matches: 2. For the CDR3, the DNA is TGTGCCAGCAGCGTGGGCGGGAGGAACACCGGGGAGCTGTTTTTT. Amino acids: CASSVGGRNTGELFF.

The CDR3 is CASSQDLRSSYNEQFF. CDR3 nucleotides: TGCGCCAGCAGCCAAGATCTGCGGAGCTCCTACAATGAGCAGTTCTTC. J is TRBJ2-1 and V is TRBV4-1; the D is unclear. V was clipped by 0 bases and J by 0 bases, with 9 bases between them. The CDR3 spans 16 residues. Germline lookup yields CDR1 MGHRA and CDR2 YSYEKL.

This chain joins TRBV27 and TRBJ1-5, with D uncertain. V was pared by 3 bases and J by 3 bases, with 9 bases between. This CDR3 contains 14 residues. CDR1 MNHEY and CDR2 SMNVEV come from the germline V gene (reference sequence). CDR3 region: CASSFAGPNQPQHF. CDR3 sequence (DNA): TGTGCCAGCAGTTTCGCCGGACCCAATCAGCCCCAGCATTTT.

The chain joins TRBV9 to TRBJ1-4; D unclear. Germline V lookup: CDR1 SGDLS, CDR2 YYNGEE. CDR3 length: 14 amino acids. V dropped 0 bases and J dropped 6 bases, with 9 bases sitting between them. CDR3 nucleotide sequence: TGTGCCAGCAGCGTAGTCGGTGGGGATGAAAAACTGTTTTTT. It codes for CASSVVGGDEKLFF.

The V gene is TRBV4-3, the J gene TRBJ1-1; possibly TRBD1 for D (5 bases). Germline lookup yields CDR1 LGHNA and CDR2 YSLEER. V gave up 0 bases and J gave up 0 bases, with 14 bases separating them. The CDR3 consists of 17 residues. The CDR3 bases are TGCGCCAGCAGCCAAGATCCTGGGGGAGGCATGAACACTGAAGCTTTCTTT. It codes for CASSQDPGGGMNTEAFF.

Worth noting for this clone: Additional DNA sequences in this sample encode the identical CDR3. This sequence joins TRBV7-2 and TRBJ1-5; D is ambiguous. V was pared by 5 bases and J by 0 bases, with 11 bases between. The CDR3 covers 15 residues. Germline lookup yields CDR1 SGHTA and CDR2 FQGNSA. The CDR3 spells CASSLGRYSNQPQHF. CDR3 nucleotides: TGTGCCAGCAGCCTTGGACGGTATAGCAATCAGCCCCAGCATTTT.

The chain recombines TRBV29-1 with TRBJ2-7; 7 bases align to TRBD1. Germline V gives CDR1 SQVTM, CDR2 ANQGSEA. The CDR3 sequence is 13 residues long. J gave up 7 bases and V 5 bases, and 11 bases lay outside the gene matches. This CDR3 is CSVLGQRSTEQYF. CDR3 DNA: TGCAGCGTTCTGGGACAGAGATCTACGGAGCAGTACTTC.

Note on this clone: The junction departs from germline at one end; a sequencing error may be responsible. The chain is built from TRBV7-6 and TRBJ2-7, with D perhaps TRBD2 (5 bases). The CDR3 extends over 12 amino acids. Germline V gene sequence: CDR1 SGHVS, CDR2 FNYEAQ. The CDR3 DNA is TGTGCCAGCAGCGGACTTAGGCCCGAGCTTGACTTC. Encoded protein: CASSGLRPELDF. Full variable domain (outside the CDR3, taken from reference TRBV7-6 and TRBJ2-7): GAGVSQSPRYKVTKRGQDVALRCDPISGHVSLYWYRQALGQGPEFLTYFNYEAQQDKSGLPNDRFSAERPEGSISTLTIQRTEQRDSAMYRCASSGLRPELDFGPGTRLTVT.

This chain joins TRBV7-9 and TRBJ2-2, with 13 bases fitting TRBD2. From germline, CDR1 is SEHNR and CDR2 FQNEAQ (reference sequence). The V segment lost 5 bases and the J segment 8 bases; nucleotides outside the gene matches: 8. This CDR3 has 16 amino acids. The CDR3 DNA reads TGTGCCAGCAGCCCCGGACTAGCGGGGGCAGGTGGGGAGCTGTTTTTT. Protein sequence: CASSPGLAGAGGELFF.

The CDR3 DNA follows: TGTGCCAGCAGTGGGACATTTCAGTACCAAGAGACCCAGTACTTC. The encoded protein is CASSGTFQYQETQYF. The chain uses TRBV6-1 and TRBJ2-5; TRBD1 is a possible D gene (5 bases). This CDR3 is built from 15 residues. The V end was cut by 4 bases, the J end by 0 bases, with 12 bases between. Germline V lookup: CDR1 MNHNS, CDR2 SASEGT.

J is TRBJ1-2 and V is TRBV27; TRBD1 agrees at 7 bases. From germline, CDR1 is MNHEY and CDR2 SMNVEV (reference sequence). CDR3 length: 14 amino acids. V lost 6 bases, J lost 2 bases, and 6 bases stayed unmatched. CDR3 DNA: TGTGCCAGCAGATCCGGGACAGACAACTATGGCTACACCTTC. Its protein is CASRSGTDNYGYTF.

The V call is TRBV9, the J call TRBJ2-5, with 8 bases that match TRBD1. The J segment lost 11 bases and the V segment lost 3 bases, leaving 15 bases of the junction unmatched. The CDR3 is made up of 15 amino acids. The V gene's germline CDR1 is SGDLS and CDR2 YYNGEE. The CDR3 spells CASSASGGLLSEQYF. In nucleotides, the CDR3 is TGTGCCAGCAGCGCCTCAGGGGGCCTTCTGAGTGAGCAGTACTTC.

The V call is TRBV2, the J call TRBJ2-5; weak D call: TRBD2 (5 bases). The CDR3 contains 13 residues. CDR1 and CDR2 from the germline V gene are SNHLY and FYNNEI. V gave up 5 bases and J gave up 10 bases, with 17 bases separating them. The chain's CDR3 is CASSLGRRGDQYF. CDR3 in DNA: TGTGCCAGCAGTTTAGGACGCCGGGGAGACCAGTACTTC. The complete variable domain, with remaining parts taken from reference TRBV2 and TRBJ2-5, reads EPEVTQTPSHQVTQMGQEVILRCVPISNHLYFYWYRQILGQKVEFLVSFYNNEISEKSEIFDDQFSVERPDGSNFTLKIRSTKLEDSAMYFCASSLGRRGDQYFGPGTRLLVL.

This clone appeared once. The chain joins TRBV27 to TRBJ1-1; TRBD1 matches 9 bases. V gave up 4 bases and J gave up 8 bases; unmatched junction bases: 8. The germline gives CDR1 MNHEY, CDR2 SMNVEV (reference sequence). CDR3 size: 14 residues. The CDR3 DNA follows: TGTGCCAGCAGTTGGACAGGGGTAAAGTCGGAAGCTTTCTTT. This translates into CASSWTGVKSEAFF.